This T cell receptor (beta chain) was identified in a study of T cells in localized non-small cell lung cancer (dated by TCRdb to 2020 to 2021). With regard to the full study: T cell repertoires of fewer than 250 early-stage NSCLC patients were analyzed, with tumors being compared against uninvolved tumor-adjacent lungs. The cohort was made up of around 240 treatment-naive NSCLC patients whose localized lung tumors had been resected. NSCLC patients had a mean age of roughly 69 years, and 120 to 150 were male and over 85 female. Overall study results and their limits: Longer overall survival was associated with higher blood T cell density, whereas shorter survival was associated with higher adjacent-lung clonality. Because the study design was exploratory, TCR variables were selected using unadjusted p-values without false-discovery rate correction. A median of around 50 of the top 100 tumor clones turned up in the paired uninvolved adjacent lung, and roughly 30 of those clones also ranked among the top 100 of that same adjacent lung. The highest T cell clonality was observed in uninvolved tumor-adjacent lung, where clonality exceeded that of tumor, suggesting that antigenic responses were more focused in uninvolved tumor-adjacent lung. Multi-region tumor sequencing was not performed, so intratumor heterogeneity could not be excluded.

About this clone: Its binding antigen is unknown. It has no much larger one-base neighbor in the sample; base qualities were not kept.

TCR beta CDR3 regions were sequenced from DNA using the immunoSEQ Assay. As for the authors' bioinformatics: To compute T cell density, TCR beta template counts were normalized to usable DNA, which was estimated by amplifying housekeeping genes. Using the preseqR package, richness was estimated by extrapolating to 120,000 templates for tissue samples and 400,000 templates for PBMC samples. Clonality was defined by subtracting Pielou's evenness from one. Tissue-enriched TCRs were identified by differential abundance testing using productive amino-acid clonotypes, minimum total count 5 and alpha 0.1. The Jaccard Index and the Morisita Overlap Index were used to measure repertoire overlap between compartments. TCR beta CDR3s were clustered by GLIPH together with public tetramer-defined viral CDR3s, and at least three viral sequences plus V-gene enrichment were required for viral motifs. TCRdb holds this immuneACCESS table with in-frame rearrangements only. Some clones are missing; in checked studies, unresolved V genes explain under half, and the rest has no known cause. V and J calls and clone size follow that table, whereas D and trimming were derived from the DNA. This sample holds 10,000 to 15,000 clones; 85% to 90% were observed only once. The top ten clonotypes cover approximately 52% of the sample.

At diagnosis, peripheral blood, uninvolved tumor-adjacent lung and tumor were collected and were preserved as a mix of fresh-frozen and FFPE material. For TCR repertoire profiling, blood samples were analyzed as peripheral blood mononuclear cells. The sequence was collected from a male donor aged 60 or over with stage III lung adenocarcinoma. This material consisted of peripheral blood, taken before any cancer treatment.

The nucleotides read TGCGCCAGCAGCTTGACGGCGGACAGGGAATCAGGTGCCTTTGGCTACACCTTC. The translation is CASSLTADRESGAFGYTF. The chain joins TRBV5-1 to TRBJ1-2; 8 junctional bases match TRBD1. At the junction V is shortened by 1 base and J by 7 bases; bases outside the gene matches: 18. The CDR3 goes from the cysteine to the phenylalanine over 18 residues. This entry keeps only the CDR3 DNA: 54 bases, framed from base 1. Per the germline V gene, SGHRS is the CDR1 and YFSETQ is the CDR2.